These 5 T cell receptor beta chains were all obtained from the same sample, sequenced in a study of blood T cell repertoires in COVID-19. The table came from immunoSEQ multiplex PCR; TCRdb's copy has only in-frame clones and leaves some out. The data hold 200,000 to 250,000 clones, with around 83% observed a single time. The material sequenced was peripheral blood. These receptor sequences come from a woman under 30 with acute or convalescent COVID-19.

The rearrangement uses TRBV4-3 and TRBJ1-2, with a possible D match to TRBD1 (5 bases). Per germline, CDR1 LGHNA and CDR2 YSLEER. CDR3 size: 12 residues. With 4 bases removed from V and 4 bases from J, the gap between germline ends came to 7 bases. In nucleotides, the CDR3 is TGCGCCAGCAGCCGAGACAGCTATGGCTACACCTTC. Protein sequence: CASSRDSYGYTF.

The table lists this clone with a count of one. The chain carries TRBV19 and TRBJ1-6, with 8 bases that match TRBD1. The CDR3 runs 17 residues. Germline CDR1 and CDR2: LNHDA and SQIVND (reference sequence). After removal of 0 bases from V and 6 bases from J, the junction contained 7 bases not matched to a gene. The CDR3: CASSIDGTGSSNSPLHF. CDR3 nucleotides: TGTGCCAGTAGTATAGACGGGACAGGCTCGAGTAATTCACCCCTCCACTTT. The full variable domain, rest sourced from reference TRBV19 and TRBJ1-6, is DGGITQSPKYLFRKEGQNVTLSCEQNLNHDAMYWYRQDPGQGLRLIYYSQIVNDFQKGDIAEGYSVSREKKESFPLTVTSAQKNPTAFYLCASSIDGTGSSNSPLHFGNGTRLTVT.

This sequence joins TRBV5-1 and TRBJ1-6; 11 positions match TRBD1. The CDR3 is 15 residues long. Germline V gene lookup returns CDR1 SGHRS and CDR2 YFSETQ. V was clipped by 3 bases and J by 8 bases; unmatched bases: 4. The CDR3 here is CASSWGQGVDSPLHF. CDR3 DNA sequence: TGCGCCAGCAGCTGGGGACAGGGGGTCGATTCACCCCTCCACTTT.

The rearrangement joins TRBV6-5 to TRBJ2-7, with 8 bases aligning to TRBD1. The trim removed 6 bases at V and 1 base at J, leaving 5 bases unmatched. CDR1 MNHEY and CDR2 SVGAGI come from the germline V gene. The CDR3 sequence is 14 residues long. The DNA for the CDR3 is TGTGCCAGCAGGCTTAGACAGGGGTCCTACGAGCAGTACTTC. Translated: CASRLRQGSYEQYF.

This clone showed up just once. This chain uses TRBV21-1 with TRBJ1-5. TRBV21-1 constitutes a pseudogene. CDR3 length: 18 amino acids. CDR3 bases: TGTGCCCTCACGGGGGGGACGTTGATGGCAGGGTGCAATCAGCCCCAGCATTTT. This codes for CALTGGTLMAGCNQPQHF.